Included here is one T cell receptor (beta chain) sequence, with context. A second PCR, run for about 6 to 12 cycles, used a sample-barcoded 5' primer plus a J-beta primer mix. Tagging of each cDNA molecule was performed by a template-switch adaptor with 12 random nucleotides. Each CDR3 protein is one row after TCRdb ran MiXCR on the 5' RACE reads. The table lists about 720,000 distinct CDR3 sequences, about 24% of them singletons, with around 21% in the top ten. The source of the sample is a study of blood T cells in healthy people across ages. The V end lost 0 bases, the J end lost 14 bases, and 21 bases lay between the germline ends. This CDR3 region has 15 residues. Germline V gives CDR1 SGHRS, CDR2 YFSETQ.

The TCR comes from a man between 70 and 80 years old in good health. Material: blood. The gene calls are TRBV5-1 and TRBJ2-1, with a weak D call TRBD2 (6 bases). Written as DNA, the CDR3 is TGCGCCAGCAGCTTGGCCAGTTCGGGAGCGCGGTGGGAGTTCTTC. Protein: CASSLASSGARWEFF.